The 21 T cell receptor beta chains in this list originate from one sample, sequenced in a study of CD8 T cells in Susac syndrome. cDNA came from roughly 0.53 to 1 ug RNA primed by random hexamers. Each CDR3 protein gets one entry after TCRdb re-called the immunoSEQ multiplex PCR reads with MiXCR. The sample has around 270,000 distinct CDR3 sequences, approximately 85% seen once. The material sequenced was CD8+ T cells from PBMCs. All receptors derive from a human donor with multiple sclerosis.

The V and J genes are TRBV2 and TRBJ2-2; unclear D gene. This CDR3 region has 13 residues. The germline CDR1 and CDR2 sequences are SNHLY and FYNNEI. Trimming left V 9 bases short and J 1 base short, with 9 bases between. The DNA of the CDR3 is TGTGCCAGGAAGGACGAGAACACCGGGGAGCTGTTTTTT. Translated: CARKDENTGELFF.

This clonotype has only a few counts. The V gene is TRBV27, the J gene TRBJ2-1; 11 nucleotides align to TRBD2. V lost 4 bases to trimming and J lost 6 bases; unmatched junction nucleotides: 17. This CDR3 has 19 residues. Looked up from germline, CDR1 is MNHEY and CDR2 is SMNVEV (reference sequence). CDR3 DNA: TGTGCCAGCAGTTCCCTAGCCCGTCTGACGGGACTAGCGGCCAATGAGCAGTTCTTC. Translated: CASSSLARLTGLAANEQFF.

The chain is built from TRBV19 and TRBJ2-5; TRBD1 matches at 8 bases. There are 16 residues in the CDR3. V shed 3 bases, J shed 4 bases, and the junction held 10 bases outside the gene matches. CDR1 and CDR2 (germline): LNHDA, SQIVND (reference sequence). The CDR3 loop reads CASSIGQGAQGETQYF. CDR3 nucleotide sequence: TGTGCCAGTAGTATTGGGCAGGGGGCGCAGGGAGAGACCCAGTACTTC.

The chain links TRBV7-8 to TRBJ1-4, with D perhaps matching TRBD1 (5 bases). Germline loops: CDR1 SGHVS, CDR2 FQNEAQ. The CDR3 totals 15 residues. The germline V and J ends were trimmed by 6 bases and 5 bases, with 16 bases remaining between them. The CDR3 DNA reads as TGTGCCAGCAGTCGGGCGTGGGGGAGGAATGAAAAACTGTTTTTT. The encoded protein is CASSRAWGRNEKLFF.

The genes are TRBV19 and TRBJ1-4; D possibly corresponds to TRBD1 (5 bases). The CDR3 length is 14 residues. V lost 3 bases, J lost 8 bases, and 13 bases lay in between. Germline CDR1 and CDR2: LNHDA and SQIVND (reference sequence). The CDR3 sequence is CASSIGTWREKLFF. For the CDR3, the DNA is TGTGCCAGTAGTATTGGGACCTGGAGGGAAAAACTGTTTTTT.

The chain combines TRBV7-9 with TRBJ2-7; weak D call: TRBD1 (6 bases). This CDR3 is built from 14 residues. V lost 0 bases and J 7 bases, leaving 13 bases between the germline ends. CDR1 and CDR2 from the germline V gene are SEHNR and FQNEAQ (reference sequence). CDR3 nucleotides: TGTGCCAGCAGCTTAGCGCCTACAGGGTCTGAGCAGTACTTC. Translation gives CASSLAPTGSEQYF.

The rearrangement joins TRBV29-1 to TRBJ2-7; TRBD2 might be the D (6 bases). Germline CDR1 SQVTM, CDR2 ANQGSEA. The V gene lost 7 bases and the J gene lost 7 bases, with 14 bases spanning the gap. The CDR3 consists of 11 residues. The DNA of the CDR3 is TGCAGCGGTAAGGGGACTGGGGAGCAGTACTTC. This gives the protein CSGKGTGEQYF.

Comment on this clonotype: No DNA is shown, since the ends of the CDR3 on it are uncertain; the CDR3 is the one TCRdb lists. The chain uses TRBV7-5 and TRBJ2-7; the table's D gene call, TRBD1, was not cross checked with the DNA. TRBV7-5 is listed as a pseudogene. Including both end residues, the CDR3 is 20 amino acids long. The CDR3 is CISVPEAFALRDRPGDEQYF.

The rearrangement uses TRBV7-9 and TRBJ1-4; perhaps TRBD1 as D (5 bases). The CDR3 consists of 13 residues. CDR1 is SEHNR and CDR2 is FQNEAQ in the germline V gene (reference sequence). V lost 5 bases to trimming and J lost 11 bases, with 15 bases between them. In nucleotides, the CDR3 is TGTGCCAGCAGCCAGGGATTCGGCGAGAAACTGTTTTTT. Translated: CASSQGFGEKLFF.

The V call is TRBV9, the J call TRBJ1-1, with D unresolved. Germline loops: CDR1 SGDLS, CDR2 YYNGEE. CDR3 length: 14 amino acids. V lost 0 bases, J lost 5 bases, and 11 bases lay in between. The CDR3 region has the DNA TGTGCCAGCAGCGTAGCGGGGTCGTGGACTGAAGCTTTCTTT. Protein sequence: CASSVAGSWTEAFF.

This CDR3 reads CSAPYGTVRVSNQPQHF. The CDR3 DNA reads as TGCAGTGCCCCGTACGGCACGGTGAGGGTTAGCAATCAGCCCCAGCATTTT. The gene calls are TRBV20-1 and TRBJ1-5; D uncertain. The germline V gene encodes CDR1 DFQATT and CDR2 SNEGSKA (reference sequence). CDR3 size: 17 residues. The V gene lost 6 bases and the J gene lost 0 bases, with 21 bases spanning the gap.

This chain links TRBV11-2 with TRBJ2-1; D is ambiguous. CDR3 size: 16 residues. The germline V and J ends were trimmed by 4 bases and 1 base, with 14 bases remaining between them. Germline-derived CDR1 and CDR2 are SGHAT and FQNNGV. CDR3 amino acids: CASSSIRLQSYNEQFF. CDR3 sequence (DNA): TGTGCCAGCAGCTCTATCCGACTCCAGTCCTACAATGAGCAGTTCTTC.

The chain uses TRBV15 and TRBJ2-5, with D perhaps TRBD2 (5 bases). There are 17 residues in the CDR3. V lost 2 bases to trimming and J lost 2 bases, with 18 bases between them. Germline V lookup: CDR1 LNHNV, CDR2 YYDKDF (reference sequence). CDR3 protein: CATSRTRDITGQETQYF. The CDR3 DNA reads TGTGCCACCAGCAGAACTAGAGATATAACTGGTCAAGAGACCCAGTACTTC.

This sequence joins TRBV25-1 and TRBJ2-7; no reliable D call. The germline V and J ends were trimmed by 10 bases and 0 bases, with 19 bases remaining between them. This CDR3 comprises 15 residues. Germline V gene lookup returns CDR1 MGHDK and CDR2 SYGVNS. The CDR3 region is CATTPDAMSSYEQYF. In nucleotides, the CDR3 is TGTGCCACAACCCCTGATGCCATGAGCTCCTACGAGCAGTACTTC.

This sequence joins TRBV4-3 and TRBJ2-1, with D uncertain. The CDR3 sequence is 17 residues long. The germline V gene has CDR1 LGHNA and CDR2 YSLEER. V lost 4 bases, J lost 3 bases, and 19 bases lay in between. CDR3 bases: TGCGCCAGCAGCCCCGGTTCTAGTCCCCTCCTCTACAATGAGCAGTTCTTC. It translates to CASSPGSSPLLYNEQFF.

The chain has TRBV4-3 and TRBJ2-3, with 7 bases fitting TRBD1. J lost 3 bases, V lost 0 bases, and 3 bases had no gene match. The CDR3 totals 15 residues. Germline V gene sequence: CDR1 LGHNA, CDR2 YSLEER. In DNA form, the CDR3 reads TGCGCCAGCAGCCAAGATAGCAGGGGGACAGATACGCAGTATTTT. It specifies CASSQDSRGTDTQYF.

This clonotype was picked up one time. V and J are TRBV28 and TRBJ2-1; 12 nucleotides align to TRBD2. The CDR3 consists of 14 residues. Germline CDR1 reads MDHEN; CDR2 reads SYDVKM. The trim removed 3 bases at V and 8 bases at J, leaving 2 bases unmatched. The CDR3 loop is CASSFRLAGDEQFF. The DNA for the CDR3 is TGTGCCAGCAGTTTTAGACTAGCGGGAGATGAGCAGTTCTTC.

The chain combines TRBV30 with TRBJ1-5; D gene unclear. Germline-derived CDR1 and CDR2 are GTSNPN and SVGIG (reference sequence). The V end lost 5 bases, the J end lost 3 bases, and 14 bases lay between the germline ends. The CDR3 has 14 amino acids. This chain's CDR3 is CAWGPPGYNQPQHF. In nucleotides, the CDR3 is TGTGCCTGGGGCCCCCCCGGTTACAATCAGCCCCAGCATTTT. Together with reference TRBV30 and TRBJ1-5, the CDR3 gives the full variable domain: SQTIHQWPATLVQPVGSPLSLECTVEGTSNPNLYWYRQAAGRGLQLLFYSVGIGQISSEVPQNLSASRPQDRQFILSSKKLLLSDSGFYLCAWGPPGYNQPQHFGDGTRLSIL.

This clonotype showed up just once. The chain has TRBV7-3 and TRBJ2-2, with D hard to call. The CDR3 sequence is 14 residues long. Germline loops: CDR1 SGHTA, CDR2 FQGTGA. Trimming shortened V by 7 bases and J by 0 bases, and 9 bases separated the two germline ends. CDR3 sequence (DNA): TGTGCCAGCAAAGCCGGGCCGAACACCGGGGAGCTGTTTTTT. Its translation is CASKAGPNTGELFF.

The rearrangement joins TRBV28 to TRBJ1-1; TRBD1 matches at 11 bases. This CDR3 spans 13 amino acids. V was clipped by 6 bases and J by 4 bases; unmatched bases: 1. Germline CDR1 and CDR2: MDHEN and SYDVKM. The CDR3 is CASRGTGGTEAFF. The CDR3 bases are TGTGCCAGCAGGGGGACAGGGGGCACTGAAGCTTTCTTT.

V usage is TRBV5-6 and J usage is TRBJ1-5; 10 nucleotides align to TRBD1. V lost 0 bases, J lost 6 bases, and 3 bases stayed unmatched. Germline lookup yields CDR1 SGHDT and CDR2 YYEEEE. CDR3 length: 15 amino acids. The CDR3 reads CASSLGGTGVQPQHF. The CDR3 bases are TGTGCCAGCAGCTTGGGGGGGACAGGGGTTCAGCCCCAGCATTTT. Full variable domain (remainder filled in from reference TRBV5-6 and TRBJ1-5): DAGVTQSPTHLIKTRGQQVTLRCSPKSGHDTVSWYQQALGQGPQFIFQYYEEEERQRGNFPDRFSGHQFPNYSSELNVNALLLGDSALYLCASSLGGTGVQPQHFGDGTRLSIL.